This TCR beta chain was obtained from a study of blood T cell repertoires in COVID-19. Per germline, CDR1 SGHTA and CDR2 FQGNSA. The CDR3 consists of 15 residues. V gave up 4 bases and J gave up 0 bases, with 13 bases separating them. Using immunoSEQ multiplex PCR, the repertoire was profiled, and TCRdb retains in-frame clones only, with some absent. This sample has about 150,000 clones; over 60% occur once, and the top ten carry 1.5% to 2%. The rearrangement links TRBV7-2 to TRBJ2-7; the D is unclear. This TCR came from an elderly man with acute or convalescent COVID-19. The specimen was peripheral blood. The CDR3 DNA reads TGTGCCAGCAGCTCCCGGCCAGGTCCCTCCTACGAGCAGTACTTC. It yields the protein CASSSRPGPSYEQYF.